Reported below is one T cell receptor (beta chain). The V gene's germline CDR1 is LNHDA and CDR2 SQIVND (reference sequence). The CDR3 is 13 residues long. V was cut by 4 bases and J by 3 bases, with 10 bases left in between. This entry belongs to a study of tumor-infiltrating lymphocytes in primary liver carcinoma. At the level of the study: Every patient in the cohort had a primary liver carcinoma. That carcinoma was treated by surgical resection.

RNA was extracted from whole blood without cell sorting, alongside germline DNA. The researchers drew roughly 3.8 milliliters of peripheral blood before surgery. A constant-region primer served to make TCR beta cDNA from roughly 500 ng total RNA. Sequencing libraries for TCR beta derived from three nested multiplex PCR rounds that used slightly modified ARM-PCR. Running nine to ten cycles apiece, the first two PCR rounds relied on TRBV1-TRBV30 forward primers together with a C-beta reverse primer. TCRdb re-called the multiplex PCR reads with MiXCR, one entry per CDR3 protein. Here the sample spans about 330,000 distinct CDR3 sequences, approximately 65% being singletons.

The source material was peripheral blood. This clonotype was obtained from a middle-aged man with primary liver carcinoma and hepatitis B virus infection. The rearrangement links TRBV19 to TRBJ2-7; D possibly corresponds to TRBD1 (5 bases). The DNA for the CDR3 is TGTGCCAGTAGTACGACAGATTTCTACGAGCAGTACTTC. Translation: CASSTTDFYEQYF.